Each of the 6 T cell receptor beta chains below was sequenced from the same sample in a study of CD8 T cells in ankylosing spondylitis. Overall study results and limits: In ankylosing spondylitis blood, a motif of roughly 8 highly homologous TCR beta variants appeared characteristic.

No antigen has been identified for these receptors. TCRdb re-called the 5' RACE reads through MiXCR, storing one row per CDR3 protein. Of some 450,000 distinct CDR3 sequences in the sample, about a sixth are singletons; the top ten hold approximately 1%. Sequencing was performed on blood, either unsorted or a sorted T cell fraction (not recorded which). The source of these receptors is a male donor with ankylosing spondylitis.

The sample holds many counts of this clonotype. The V gene is TRBV19, the J gene TRBJ1-1, with D unresolved. Germline values: CDR1 LNHDA, CDR2 SQIVND (reference sequence). V dropped 5 bases and J dropped 5 bases, with 9 bases sitting between them. The CDR3 totals 12 residues. The chain's CDR3 is CASSLRRTEAFF. For the CDR3, the DNA is TGTGCCAGTAGTCTTAGGAGGACTGAAGCTTTCTTT.

This chain connects TRBV2 to TRBJ1-5, with D unclear. There are 17 residues in the CDR3. From germline, CDR1 is SNHLY and CDR2 FYNNEI. The V end was cut by 6 bases, the J end by 6 bases, with 24 bases between. The CDR3 spells CASSPPRDWARSQPQHF. For the CDR3, the DNA is TGTGCCAGCAGCCCACCCCGAGATTGGGCTCGAAGTCAGCCCCAGCATTTT.

This clonotype has more than one count but fewer than ten. The chain links TRBV5-6 to TRBJ1-2, with TRBD1 matching 7 bases. The CDR3 length is 15 residues. The germline CDR1 and CDR2 sequences are SGHDT and YYEEEE. V gave up 3 bases and J gave up 3 bases; unmatched junction bases: 8. The CDR3 nucleotides are TGTGCCAGCAGCTACGACAGGGTATCTGACTATGGCTACACCTTC. It translates to CASSYDRVSDYGYTF.

The chain couples TRBV11-2 to TRBJ2-2; 15 positions match TRBD2. From germline, CDR1 is SGHAT and CDR2 FQNNGV. This CDR3 contains 18 residues. The V gene end was trimmed by 1 base and the J gene end by 5 bases; junction bases not matched to a gene: 5. The CDR3 sequence: CASSLVGLAGGRTGELFF. In DNA form, the CDR3 reads TGTGCCAGCAGCTTAGTAGGACTAGCGGGGGGGCGGACCGGGGAGCTGTTTTTT. The whole variable domain, filled in from reference TRBV11-2 and TRBJ2-2, reads EAGVAQSPRYKIIEKRQSVAFWCNPISGHATLYWYQQILGQGPKLLIQFQNNGVVDDSQLPKDRFSAERLKGVDSTLKIQPAKLEDSAVYLCASSLVGLAGGRTGELFFGEGSRLTVL.

The genes are TRBV14 and TRBJ2-7; D possibly uses TRBD1 or TRBD2 (5 bases each). Trimming took 5 bases from V and 0 from J, leaving 17 bases between them. Per the germline V gene, CDR1 is SGHDN and CDR2 is FVKESK. CDR3 length: 16 residues. In DNA form, the CDR3 reads TGTGCCAGCAGCGGCCCCACAGGACTTAGCTCCTACGAGCAGTACTTC. Its protein product is CASSGPTGLSSYEQYF.

This clonotype was recorded at least ten times. The chain is built from TRBV12-3 or TRBV12-4 and TRBJ1-5; 8 bases are a match to TRBD1. The length of the CDR3 is 14 residues. V shed 6 bases and J 7 bases; nucleotides not matched to a gene: 8. The CDR3 region is CASSKTGGGQPQHF. The CDR3 nucleotides are TGTGCCAGCAGCAAAACAGGGGGAGGACAGCCCCAGCATTTT.